This T cell receptor (beta chain) is drawn from a study of CD8 T cells in ankylosing spondylitis. Study-level findings and limits: A TCR beta motif made of fewer than 10 highly homologous variants seemed typical of ankylosing spondylitis blood.

The CDR3 has 14 residues. CDR1 is SGDLS, CDR2 YYNGEE, per germline. The table lists this clonotype with a few counts. What it binds is unknown. Since a much larger clone is just one base distant, this may be a read error. A single record per CDR3 protein comes from TCRdb applying MiXCR to the 5' RACE reads. The profile shows more than 150,000 distinct CDR3 sequences, around a tenth of them singletons. The rearrangement links TRBV9 to TRBJ1-4, with TRBD1 as a possible D gene (5 bases). The source is a male donor with ankylosing spondylitis or in good health (not recorded which). Sequencing was performed on blood, either unsorted or a sorted T cell fraction (not recorded which). This chain's CDR3 is CASSEPGVGEKLLF. In DNA, the CDR3 is TGTGCCAGCAGCGAGCCGGGAGTAGGGGAAAAACTGCTTTTT.